A single sample is the source of the 9 T cell receptor beta chains below, sequenced in a study of Ad26.COV2.S vaccination and SARS-CoV-2 variants. Assay: immunoSEQ multiplex PCR; the TCRdb copy retains only in-frame clones and omits some. The repertoire has about 420,000 clones, 85% to 90% of them found once; the top ten carry 3.6%. Treatment defined: some 20 received Ad26.COV2.S at low or high dose, single or two shots; roughly five received placebo; per-sample allocation not given. Collection of samples fell on day 63 after the first vaccine or placebo injection. The input for sequencing was peripheral blood, taken in a trial of Ad26.COV2.S vaccine versus placebo. All receptors come from a person between 18 and 60 years old who received the Ad26.COV2.S COVID-19 vaccine or a placebo.

With respect to this clone: One end of the junction varies from germline; a read error may be responsible. The genes are TRBV3-1 (or the pseudogene TRBV3-2) and TRBJ2-5; D not certain. The CDR3 loop spans 12 amino acids. CDR1 is LGHDT, CDR2 YNNKEL, per germline (reference sequence). The chain's CDR3 is CASSQPQGTQYF. Written as DNA, the CDR3 is TGTGCCAGCAGCCAACCTCAAGGGACCCAGTACTTC.

The gene calls are TRBV19 and TRBJ2-7; 7 bases match TRBD1. This CDR3 has 13 amino acids. V was pared by 6 bases and J by 3 bases, with 5 bases of the junction left unmatched. Germline-derived CDR1 and CDR2 are LNHDA and SQIVND (reference sequence). In nucleotides, the CDR3 is TGTGCCAGTAGCCTGACAGGGATCTACGAGCAGTACTTC. This gives the protein CASSLTGIYEQYF.

The chain combines TRBV6-4 with TRBJ2-3, with TRBD2 matching 13 bases. Trimming removed 10 bases from V and 10 bases from J; junction bases left unmatched: 11. CDR3 size: 14 residues. Germline-derived CDR1 and CDR2 are MRHNA and SNTAGT. The CDR3 DNA reads as TGTGCCACCTCTCCTTCGGGACTAGCGGGGTCGCAGTATTTT. This gives the protein CATSPSGLAGSQYF.

The chain recombines TRBV19 with TRBJ1-2; D unresolved. The germline gives CDR1 LNHDA, CDR2 SQIVND (reference sequence). The CDR3 runs 14 residues. V was trimmed by 1 base and J by 4 bases, leaving 10 bases between them. Written as DNA, the CDR3 is TGTGCCAGTAGTATAGCGGCGGTCGCCTATGGCTACACCTTC. Translated: CASSIAAVAYGYTF.

V gene TRBV7-3 combines with J gene TRBJ1-5; 7 bases map to TRBD1. After removal of 4 bases from V and 6 bases from J, the junction contained 18 bases not matched to a gene. The CDR3 is made up of 18 amino acids. Germline lookup yields CDR1 SGHTA and CDR2 FQGTGA. CDR3 in amino acids: CASSSPKVTTGACQPQHF. In DNA form, the CDR3 reads TGTGCCAGCAGCTCTCCCAAGGTCACTACAGGGGCTTGTCAGCCCCAGCATTTT.

The V call is TRBV5-6, the J call TRBJ1-1; D unresolved. Trimming took 4 bases from V and 4 from J, leaving 14 bases between them. The CDR3 contains 14 residues. Germline CDR1 SGHDT, CDR2 YYEEEE. CDR3 nucleotides: TGTGCCAGCAGCAACCGGGCCCGGACCACTGAAGCTTTCTTT. It yields the protein CASSNRARTTEAFF.

This clone appeared once. V is TRBV28 and J is TRBJ2-7; 8 nucleotides agree with TRBD2. CDR1 MDHEN and CDR2 SYDVKM come from the germline V gene. The junction had 3 bases not matched to a gene; V was cut back by 2 bases and J by 0 bases. The CDR3 loop spans 15 amino acids. CDR3 amino acids: CASSLPAGASYEQYF. DNA for the CDR3: TGTGCCAGCAGTTTACCAGCGGGGGCCTCCTACGAGCAGTACTTC.

The CDR3 loop reads CASSPRASGYNEQFF. As DNA, the CDR3 is TGTGCCAGCTCGCCCAGGGCTAGCGGATACAATGAGCAGTTCTTC. V is TRBV18 and J is TRBJ2-1, with 7 nucleotides matching TRBD2. The trim removed 6 bases at V and 4 bases at J, leaving 9 bases unmatched. The germline CDR1 and CDR2 sequences are KGHSH and LQKENI. The CDR3 is 15 amino acids.

The rearrangement joins TRBV11-2 to TRBJ2-2; TRBD1 agrees at 8 bases. Germline loops: CDR1 SGHAT, CDR2 FQNNGV. There are 15 residues in the CDR3. Trimming removed 4 bases from V and 7 bases from J; junction bases left unmatched: 8. CDR3 sequence: CASSSKADRDGELFF. CDR3 coding DNA: TGTGCCAGCAGCTCGAAAGCGGACAGGGACGGGGAGCTGTTTTTT.